A selection of T cell receptor beta chains follows, all from one sample in a study of OX40 agonist ivuxolimab in advanced cancers. Clones were sequenced by immunoSEQ multiplex PCR, and TCRdb holds only the in-frame ones, with some missing. The table lists 60,000 to 75,000 clones, approximately 87% of them singletons, with under 6.5% in the top ten. The source material was CD4+ or CD8+ T cells sorted from blood, sampled in a trial of the OX40 agonist ivuxolimab. These receptors were obtained from an adult with an advanced solid tumor such as melanoma, head and neck, liver or kidney cancer. The CDR3 runs from the conserved cysteine through the conserved F or W. Expanded clones are given a class, and other clones once, few, many or no size at all.

V gene: TRBV5-8
CDR3 length: 15
J gene: TRBJ1-6
clone size: few
CDR3 protein: CASSLAGAYNSPLHF

V gene: TRBV19
CDR3 length: 14
J gene: TRBJ2-3
clone size: NA
CDR3 protein: CASSGEDRRDTQYF

V gene: TRBV19
CDR3 length: 12
J gene: TRBJ1-1
clone size: NA
CDR3 protein: CASSTNSPWVFF

V gene: TRBV4-3
CDR3 length: 13
J gene: TRBJ2-5
clone size: NA
CDR3 protein: CASSVREQETQYF

V gene: TRBV6-1
CDR3 length: 16
J gene: TRBJ1-2
clone size: NA
CDR3 protein: CASSDWVGGKAAGYTF

V gene: TRBV6-6
CDR3 length: 14
J gene: TRBJ2-5
clone size: NA
CDR3 protein: CASSYERRKETQYF

V gene: TRBV11-3
CDR3 length: 14
J gene: TRBJ2-7
clone size: NA
CDR3 protein: CASSQGLSSYEQYF

V gene: TRBV29-1
CDR3 length: 14
J gene: TRBJ2-3
clone size: NA
CDR3 protein: CSVEGRGWGDTQYF

V gene: TRBV15
CDR3 length: 14
J gene: TRBJ2-2
clone size: NA
CDR3 protein: CATSRGTRTGELFF

V gene: TRBV6-6
CDR3 length: 13
J gene: TRBJ1-6
clone size: once
CDR3 protein: CASSYRVNSPLHF

V gene: TRBV29-1
CDR3 length: 13
J gene: TRBJ2-5
clone size: few
CDR3 protein: CSVAGTAQETQYF

V gene: TRBV7-8
CDR3 length: 18
J gene: TRBJ2-7
clone size: NA
CDR3 protein: CASSSPFAGVSSTVEQYF

V gene: TRBV21-1
CDR3 length: 15
J gene: TRBJ2-5
clone size: NA
CDR3 protein: CASSKSKVPQETQYF

V gene: TRBV29-1
CDR3 length: 14
J gene: TRBJ2-7
clone size: NA
CDR3 protein: CSVVGTSDSYEQYF

V gene: TRBV2
CDR3 length: 15
J gene: TRBJ1-6
clone size: medium-sized
CDR3 protein: CASRMTESVGSPLHF

V gene: TRBV5-6
CDR3 length: 14
J gene: TRBJ2-2
clone size: NA
CDR3 protein: CASSLESATGELFF

V gene: TRBV7-2
CDR3 length: 14
J gene: TRBJ2-1
clone size: NA
CDR3 protein: CASATGGTYNEQFF

V gene: TRBV19
CDR3 length: 16
J gene: TRBJ1-5
clone size: NA
CDR3 protein: CASSGFGQGDNQPQHF

V gene: TRBV29-1
CDR3 length: 10
J gene: TRBJ2-4
clone size: NA
CDR3 protein: CSVVRDIQYF

V gene: TRBV11-3
CDR3 length: 18
J gene: TRBJ1-1
clone size: NA
CDR3 protein: CASSLVVQGSVANTEAFF

V gene: TRBV19
CDR3 length: 18
J gene: TRBJ2-1
clone size: NA
CDR3 protein: CASSIWGSGGFSYNEQFF

V gene: TRBV9
CDR3 length: 13
J gene: TRBJ1-1
clone size: NA
CDR3 protein: CASSVGVDTEAFF

V gene: TRBV12-5
CDR3 length: 14
J gene: TRBJ2-1
clone size: NA
CDR3 protein: CASAQAFAAPEQFF

V gene: TRBV11-3
CDR3 length: 15
J gene: TRBJ2-5
clone size: NA
CDR3 protein: CASSSSYGYQETQYF

V gene: TRBV20-1
CDR3 length: 11
J gene: TRBJ1-1
clone size: NA
CDR3 protein: CSAVMNTEAFF

V gene: TRBV29-1
CDR3 length: 12
J gene: TRBJ2-3
clone size: NA
CDR3 protein: CSVRSGTDTQYF

V gene: TRBV15
CDR3 length: 18
J gene: TRBJ2-5
clone size: NA
CDR3 protein: CATSRGVYRVAEQETQYF

V gene: TRBV7-3
CDR3 length: 13
J gene: TRBJ1-1
clone size: NA
CDR3 protein: CASSFRENTEAFF

V gene: TRBV7-6
CDR3 length: 14
J gene: TRBJ1-4
clone size: NA
CDR3 protein: CASSQGSTNEKLFF

V gene: TRBV4-2
CDR3 length: 15
J gene: TRBJ1-4
clone size: NA
CDR3 protein: CASSRKQGDYEKLFF

V gene: TRBV6-1
CDR3 length: 13
J gene: TRBJ1-2
clone size: NA
CDR3 protein: CASRAGGAYGYTF

V gene: TRBV11-3
CDR3 length: 18
J gene: TRBJ2-2
clone size: NA
CDR3 protein: CASSSPVASGSNTGELFF

V gene: TRBV9
CDR3 length: 15
J gene: TRBJ2-7
clone size: NA
CDR3 protein: CASSPLLAGEDEQYF

V gene: TRBV4-3
CDR3 length: 14
J gene: TRBJ2-2
clone size: once
CDR3 protein: CASSQLLAPGELFF

V gene: TRBV11-3
CDR3 length: 14
J gene: TRBJ1-1
clone size: NA
CDR3 protein: CASSLDLGAAEAFF

V gene: TRBV29-1
CDR3 length: 12
J gene: TRBJ1-1
clone size: few
CDR3 protein: CSVPSGATEAFF

V gene: TRBV4-2
CDR3 length: 15
J gene: TRBJ2-7
clone size: NA
CDR3 protein: CASSLAGTGVYEQYF

V gene: TRBV2
CDR3 length: 14
J gene: TRBJ1-4
clone size: NA
CDR3 protein: CASMTVTGVEKLFF

V gene: TRBV7-2
CDR3 length: 15
J gene: TRBJ2-3
clone size: NA
CDR3 protein: CASSLGQPSTDTQYF

V gene: TRBV11-3
CDR3 length: 15
J gene: TRBJ2-7
clone size: NA
CDR3 protein: CASSDYGQKVYEQYF

V gene: TRBV5-4
CDR3 length: 15
J gene: TRBJ2-3
clone size: NA
CDR3 protein: CASSLQGRWTDTQYF

V gene: TRBV5-1
CDR3 length: 14
J gene: TRBJ1-1
clone size: few
CDR3 protein: CASSFDWPNTEAFF

V gene: TRBV4-2
CDR3 length: 13
J gene: TRBJ2-3
clone size: NA
CDR3 protein: CASSQLATDTQYF

V gene: TRBV7-2
CDR3 length: 17
J gene: TRBJ2-5
clone size: NA
CDR3 protein: CASSLTQSRGDQETQYF

V gene: TRBV25-1
CDR3 length: 14
J gene: TRBJ2-2
clone size: NA
CDR3 protein: CASLGQANTGELFF

V gene: TRBV7-9
CDR3 length: 12
J gene: TRBJ2-7
clone size: NA
CDR3 protein: CASSLATQEQYF

V gene: TRBV29-1
CDR3 length: 12
J gene: TRBJ1-2
clone size: NA
CDR3 protein: CSAETGHYGYTF

V gene: TRBV5-5
CDR3 length: 13
J gene: TRBJ1-2
clone size: NA
CDR3 protein: CASSLLGSYGYTF

V gene: TRBV18
CDR3 length: 16
J gene: TRBJ1-5
clone size: NA
CDR3 protein: CASSPDRADSNQPQHF

V gene: TRBV7-9
CDR3 length: 11
J gene: TRBJ1-2
clone size: NA
CDR3 protein: CASSLLPGYTF

V gene: TRBV7-3
CDR3 length: 14
J gene: TRBJ2-3
clone size: NA
CDR3 protein: CASSPDIRTDTQYF

V gene: TRBV5-5
CDR3 length: 16
J gene: TRBJ1-5
clone size: NA
CDR3 protein: CASSLRVSYSNQPQHF

V gene: TRBV18
CDR3 length: 16
J gene: TRBJ2-1
clone size: NA
CDR3 protein: CASSPGTQGGRNEQFF

V gene: TRBV10-3
CDR3 length: 14
J gene: TRBJ2-7
clone size: NA
CDR3 protein: CAISEGNGEYEQYF

V gene: TRBV11-2
CDR3 length: 16
J gene: TRBJ2-1
clone size: NA
CDR3 protein: CASSLDLTSGWNEQFF

V gene: TRBV28
CDR3 length: 16
J gene: TRBJ1-5
clone size: NA
CDR3 protein: CASRTIARQLNQPQHF

V gene: TRBV5-8
CDR3 length: 16
J gene: TRBJ1-2
clone size: NA
CDR3 protein: CASSLHRDRPNYGYTF

V gene: TRBV29-1
CDR3 length: 12
J gene: TRBJ2-1
clone size: NA
CDR3 protein: CSVVGDSNEQFF